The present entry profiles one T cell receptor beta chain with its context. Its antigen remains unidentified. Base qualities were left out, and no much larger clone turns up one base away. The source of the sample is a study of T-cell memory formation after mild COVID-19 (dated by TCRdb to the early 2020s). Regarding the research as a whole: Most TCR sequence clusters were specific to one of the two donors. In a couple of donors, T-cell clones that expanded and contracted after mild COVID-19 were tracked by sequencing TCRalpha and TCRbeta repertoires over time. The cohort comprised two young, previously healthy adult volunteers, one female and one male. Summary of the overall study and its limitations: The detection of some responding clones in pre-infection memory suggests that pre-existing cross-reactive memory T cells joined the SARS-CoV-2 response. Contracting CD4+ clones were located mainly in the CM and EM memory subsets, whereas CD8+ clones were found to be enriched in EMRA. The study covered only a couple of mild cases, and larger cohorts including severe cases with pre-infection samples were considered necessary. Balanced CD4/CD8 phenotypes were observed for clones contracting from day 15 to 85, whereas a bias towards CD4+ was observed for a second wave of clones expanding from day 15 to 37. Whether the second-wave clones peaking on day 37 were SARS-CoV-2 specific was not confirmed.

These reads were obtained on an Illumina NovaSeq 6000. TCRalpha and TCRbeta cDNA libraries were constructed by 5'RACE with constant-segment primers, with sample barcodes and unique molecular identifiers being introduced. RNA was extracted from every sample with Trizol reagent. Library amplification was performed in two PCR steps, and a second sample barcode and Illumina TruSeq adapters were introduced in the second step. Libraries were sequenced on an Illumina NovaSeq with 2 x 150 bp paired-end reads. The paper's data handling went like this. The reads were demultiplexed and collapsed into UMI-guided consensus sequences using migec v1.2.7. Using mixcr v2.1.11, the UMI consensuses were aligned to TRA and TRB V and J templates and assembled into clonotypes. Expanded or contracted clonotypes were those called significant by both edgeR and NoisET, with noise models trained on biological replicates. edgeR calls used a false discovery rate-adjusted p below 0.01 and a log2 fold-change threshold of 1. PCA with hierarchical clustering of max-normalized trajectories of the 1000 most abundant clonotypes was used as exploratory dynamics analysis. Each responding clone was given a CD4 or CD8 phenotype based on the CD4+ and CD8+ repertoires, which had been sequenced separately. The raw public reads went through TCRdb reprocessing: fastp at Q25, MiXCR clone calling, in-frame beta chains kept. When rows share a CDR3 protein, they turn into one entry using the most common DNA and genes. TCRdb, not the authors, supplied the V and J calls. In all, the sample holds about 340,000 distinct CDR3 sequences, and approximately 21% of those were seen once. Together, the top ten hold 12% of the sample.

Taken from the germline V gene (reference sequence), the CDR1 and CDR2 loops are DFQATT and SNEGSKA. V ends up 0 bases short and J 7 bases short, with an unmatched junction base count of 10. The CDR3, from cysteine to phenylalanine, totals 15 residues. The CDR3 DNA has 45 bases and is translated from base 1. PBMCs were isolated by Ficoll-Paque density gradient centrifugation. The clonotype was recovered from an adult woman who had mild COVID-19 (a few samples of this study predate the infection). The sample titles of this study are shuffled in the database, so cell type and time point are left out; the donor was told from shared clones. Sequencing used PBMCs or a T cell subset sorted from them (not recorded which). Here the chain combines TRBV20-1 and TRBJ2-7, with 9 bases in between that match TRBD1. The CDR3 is CSARDGGTGRAEQYF. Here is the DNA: TGCAGTGCTAGAGATGGAGGGACAGGGCGGGCAGAGCAGTACTTC.